The present T cell receptor (beta chain) was sequenced within a study of shared clonotypes between healthy human individuals. Findings and caveats of the study: Among donors, sharing of clonotypes was expected to be affected by sequencing depth. Among several donors, approximately 4.6% of naive CD4 clonotypes were found in common. The four-donor shared clonotypes exceeded non-shared clonotypes in generation probability, with non-shared ones scoring lower.

The count of this clone is one. The antigen is unknown. Tens of thousands of T cell genomes (approximately 210 ng DNA) went into each sorted-subset replicate. Here immunoSEQ multiplex PCR was the method, and the copy in TCRdb shows in-frame clones only, minus some. The table lists some 2.1 million clones, 85% to 95% of them singletons. The TCR was taken from a man younger than 30 in good health. Sequencing was carried out using naive CD4+ T cells sorted from blood. As to subset: CD45RA+ positively selected.

CDR3 DNA sequence: TGTGCCATCAGTGACGGGACAGGGTATGGCTACACCTTC. This translates into CAISDGTGYGYTF. The V gene is TRBV10-3, the J gene TRBJ1-2, with 9 bases lining up with TRBD1. There are 13 residues in the CDR3. Germline values: CDR1 ENHRY, CDR2 SYGVKD. With V trimmed by 3 bases and J by 5 bases, 1 base remained unmatched.